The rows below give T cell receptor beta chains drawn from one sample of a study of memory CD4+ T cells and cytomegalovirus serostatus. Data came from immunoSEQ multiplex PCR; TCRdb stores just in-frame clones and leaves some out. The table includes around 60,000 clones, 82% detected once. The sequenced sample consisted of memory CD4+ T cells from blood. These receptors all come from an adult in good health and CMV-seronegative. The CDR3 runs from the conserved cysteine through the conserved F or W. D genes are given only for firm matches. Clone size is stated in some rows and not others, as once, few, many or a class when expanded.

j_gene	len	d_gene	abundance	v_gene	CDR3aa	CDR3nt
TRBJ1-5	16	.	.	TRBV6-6	CASSPRDGYSNQPQHF	TGTGCCAGCAGTCCTAGAGACGGATATAGCAATCAGCCCCAGCATTTT
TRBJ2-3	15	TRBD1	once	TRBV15	CATSRGQGGTDTQYF	TGTGCCACCAGCAGAGGACAGGGGGGCACAGATACGCAGTATTTT
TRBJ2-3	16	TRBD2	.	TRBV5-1	CASSLRASGGTDTQYF	TGCGCCAGCAGCTTGAGGGCGTCGGGAGGAACAGATACGCAGTATTTT
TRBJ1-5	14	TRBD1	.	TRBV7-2	CASSLDGQGRSQHF	TGTGCCAGCAGCTTAGACGGACAGGGTCGGTCCCAGCATTTT
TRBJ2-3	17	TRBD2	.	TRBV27	CASSLTSRGGGADTQYF	TGTGCCAGCAGTTTAACCTCGCGGGGGGGCGGGGCAGATACGCAGTATTTT
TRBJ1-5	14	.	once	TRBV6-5	CASSPGQSNQPQHF	TGTGCCAGCAGTCCCGGACAGTCCAATCAGCCCCAGCATTTT
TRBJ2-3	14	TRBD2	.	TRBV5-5	CASSPTSGTDTQYF	TGTGCCAGCAGCCCGACTAGCGGCACAGATACGCAGTATTTT
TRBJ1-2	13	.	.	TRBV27	CASSSSPVDGYTF	TGTGCCAGCAGTTCCAGCCCCGTTGATGGCTACACCTTC
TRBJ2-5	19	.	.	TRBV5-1	CASSLEPRTGPAYQETQYF	TGCGCCAGCAGCTTGGAGCCTCGTACAGGTCCGGCCTACCAAGAGACCCAGTACTTC
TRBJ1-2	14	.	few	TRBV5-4	CASSLGVGNYGYTF	TGTGCCAGCAGCCTAGGGGTTGGGAACTATGGCTACACCTTC
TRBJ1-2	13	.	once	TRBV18	CASSPAGWDGYTF	TGTGCCAGCTCACCGGCAGGGTGGGATGGCTACACCTTC
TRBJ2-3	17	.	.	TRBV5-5	CASSPVAPGTSTDTQYF	TGTGCCAGCAGCCCTGTTGCCCCCGGAACGAGCACAGATACGCAGTATTTT
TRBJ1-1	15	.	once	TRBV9	CASSVRGTMNTEAFF	TGTGCCAGCAGCGTTAGGGGGACCATGAACACTGAAGCTTTCTTT
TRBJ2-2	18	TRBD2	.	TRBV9	CASSLGTSGNANTGELFF	TGTGCCAGCAGCCTTGGGACTAGCGGGAACGCGAACACCGGGGAGCTGTTTTTT
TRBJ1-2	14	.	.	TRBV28	CASSLRDKRKGYTF	TGTGCCAGCAGTTTGCGGGACAAAAGGAAGGGCTACACCTTC
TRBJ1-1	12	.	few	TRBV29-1	CSVEVGRSEAFF	TGCAGCGTTGAAGTCGGACGGTCTGAAGCTTTCTTT
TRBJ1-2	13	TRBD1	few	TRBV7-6	CASSNTGAGGYTF	TGTGCCAGCAGCAACACAGGGGCCGGTGGCTACACCTTC
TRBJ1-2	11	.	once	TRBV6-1	CASSEEGSRTF	TGTGCCAGCAGTGAGGAGGGCTCGCGCACCTTC
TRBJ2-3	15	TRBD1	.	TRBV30	CAWRGQGQRTDTQYF	TGTGCCTGGAGGGGTCAGGGACAGCGCACAGATACGCAGTATTTT